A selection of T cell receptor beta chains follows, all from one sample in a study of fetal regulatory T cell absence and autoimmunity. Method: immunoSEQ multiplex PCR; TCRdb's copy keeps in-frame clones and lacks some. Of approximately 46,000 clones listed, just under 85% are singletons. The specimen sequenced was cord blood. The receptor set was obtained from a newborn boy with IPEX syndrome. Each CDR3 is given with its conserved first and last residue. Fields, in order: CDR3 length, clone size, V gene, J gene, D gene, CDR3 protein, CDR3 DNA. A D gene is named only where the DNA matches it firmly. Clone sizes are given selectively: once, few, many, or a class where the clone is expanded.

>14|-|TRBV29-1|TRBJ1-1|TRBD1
CSSHRGHMNTEAFF
TGCAGCTCACACAGGGGTCATATGAACACTGAAGCTTTCTTT
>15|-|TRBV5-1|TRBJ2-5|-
CASSPAIERQETQYF
TGCGCCAGCAGCCCGGCCATTGAGAGACAAGAGACCCAGTACTTC
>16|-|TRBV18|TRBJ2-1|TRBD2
CASSPLQAGANNEQFF
TGTGCCAGCTCACCGCTTCAAGCGGGGGCGAACAATGAGCAGTTCTTC
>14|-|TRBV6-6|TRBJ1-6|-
CASSHQDSGSPLHF
TGTGCCAGCAGTCACCAGGACAGCGGTTCACCCCTCCACTTT
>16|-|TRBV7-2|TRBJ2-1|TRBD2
CASSPVAGGPWDEQFF
TGTGCCAGCAGTCCTGTTGCGGGGGGGCCTTGGGATGAGCAGTTCTTC
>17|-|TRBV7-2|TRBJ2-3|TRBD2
CASSSRELAGAGDTQYF
TGTGCCAGCAGCTCCAGGGAACTAGCGGGAGCCGGAGATACGCAGTATTTT
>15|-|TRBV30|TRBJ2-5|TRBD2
CAWSVQRERIETQYF
TGTGCCTGGAGTGTTCAGCGGGAGAGGATCGAGACCCAGTACTTC
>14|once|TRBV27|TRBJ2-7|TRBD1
CASSPRTGGYEQYF
TGTGCCAGCAGTCCACGGACAGGGGGCTACGAGCAGTACTTC
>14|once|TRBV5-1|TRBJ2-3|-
CASSLRGVTDTQYF
TGCGCCAGCAGCTTGCGCGGGGTCACAGATACGCAGTATTTT
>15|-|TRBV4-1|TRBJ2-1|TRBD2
CASSPLAGGYNEQFF
TGCGCCAGCAGCCCCCTAGCGGGGGGCTACAATGAGCAGTTCTTC
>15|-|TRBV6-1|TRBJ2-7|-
CASRESTGRFYEQYF
TGTGCCAGCAGGGAAAGTACAGGGCGATTCTACGAGCAGTACTTC
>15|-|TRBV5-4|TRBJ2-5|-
CASSPSGLVGETQYF
TGTGCCAGCAGCCCCTCGGGACTGGTGGGCGAGACCCAGTACTTC